This TCR beta chain was captured in a study of cytomegalovirus exposure and HLA in healthy donors. Overall study results and limits: Trimming of TCR beta V- and J-genes showed a link, identified in a later analysis, to a missense DCLRE1C variant. Rare sequences made up most TCRs, while some public TCRs were found in many donors. TCR beta V segments were, for the most part, productive about 87% or about 30% of the time in an earlier analysis.

Notes on this clone: Its matching antigen is unknown.

The CDR3 loop spans 18 amino acids. From germline, CDR1 is SGHDT and CDR2 YYEEEE. J gave up 1 base and V 6 bases, and 15 bases lay outside the gene matches. Vbeta (60) and Jbeta (13) primers were used in the PCR. TCRdb's copy holds only in-frame clones and misses some; the assay was immunoSEQ multiplex PCR. This table holds tens of thousands of clones, approximately 71% found once. The TCR originated in a woman aged 40 to 55 in good health and CMV-seropositive. The chain joins TRBV5-6 to TRBJ2-1; 8 nucleotides align to TRBD2. Sequences were obtained from PBMCs. The CDR3 reads CASTLRLRGASSYNEQFF. The CDR3 coding sequence is TGTGCCAGCACCCTTCGGCTGCGGGGGGCCAGTTCCTACAATGAGCAGTTCTTC.